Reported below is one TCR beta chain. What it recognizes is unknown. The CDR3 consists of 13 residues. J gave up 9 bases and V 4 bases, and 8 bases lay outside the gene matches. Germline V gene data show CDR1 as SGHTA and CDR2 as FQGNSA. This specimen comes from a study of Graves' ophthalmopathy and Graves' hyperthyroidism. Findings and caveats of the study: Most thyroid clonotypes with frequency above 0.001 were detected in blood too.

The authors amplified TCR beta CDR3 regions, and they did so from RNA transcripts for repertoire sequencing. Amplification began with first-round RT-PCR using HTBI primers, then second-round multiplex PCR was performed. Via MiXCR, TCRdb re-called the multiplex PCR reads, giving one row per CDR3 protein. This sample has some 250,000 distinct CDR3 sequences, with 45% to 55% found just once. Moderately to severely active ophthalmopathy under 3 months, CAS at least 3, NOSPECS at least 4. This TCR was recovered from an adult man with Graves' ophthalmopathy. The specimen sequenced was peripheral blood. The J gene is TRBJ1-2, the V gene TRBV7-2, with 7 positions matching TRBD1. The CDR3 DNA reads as TGTGCCAGCAGCTCGATCGGGACAGATCGCTACACCTTC. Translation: CASSSIGTDRYTF. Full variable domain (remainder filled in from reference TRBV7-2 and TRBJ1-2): GAGVSQSPSNKVTEKGKDVELRCDPISGHTALYWYRQSLGQGLEFLIYFQGNSAPDKSGLPSDRFSAERTGGSVSTLTIQRTQQEDSAVYLCASSSIGTDRYTFGSGTRLTVV.